Described below is a single T cell receptor (beta chain) sequence and its context. Antigen unknown. The data belong to a study of identical twins. Carrying unique molecular identifiers, the cDNA also gained a universal primer site through template switching. TCRdb fed the 5' RACE reads into MiXCR, producing one record per CDR3 protein. Here the sample spans 500,000 to 650,000 distinct CDR3 sequences, about 7% being singletons. Study-level points and caveats: Beta out-of-frame sequences showed weaker excess twin sharing.

Trimming removed 2 bases from V and 1 base from J; junction bases left unmatched: 6. Per germline, CDR1 MRHNA and CDR2 SNTAGT. The CDR3 spans 16 residues. The sample also formed part of further work on yellow fever vaccine responses in identical twins. That study reports: Convergence reportedly seemed to mark part of the twins' vaccine T cell response, with personalization marking the rest.

The V gene is TRBV6-4, the J gene TRBJ2-3; 7 bases are shared with TRBD1. This clonotype was obtained from a woman younger than 35 in good health. Sequencing input: PBMCs. CDR3 region: CASSDEGGFGTDTQYF. The CDR3 nucleotides are TGTGCCAGCAGTGACGAAGGGGGCTTCGGCACAGATACGCAGTATTTT.